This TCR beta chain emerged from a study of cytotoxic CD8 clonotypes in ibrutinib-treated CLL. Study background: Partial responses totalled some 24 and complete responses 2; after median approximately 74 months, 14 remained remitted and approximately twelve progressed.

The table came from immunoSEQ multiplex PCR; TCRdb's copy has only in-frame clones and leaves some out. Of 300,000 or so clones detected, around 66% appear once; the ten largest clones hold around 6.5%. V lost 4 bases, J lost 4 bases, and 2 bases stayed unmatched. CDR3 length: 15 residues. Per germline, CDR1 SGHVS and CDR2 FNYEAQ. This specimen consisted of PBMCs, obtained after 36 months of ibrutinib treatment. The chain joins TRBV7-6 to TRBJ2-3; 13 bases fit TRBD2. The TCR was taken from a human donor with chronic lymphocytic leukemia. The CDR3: CASSYTSGGADTQYF. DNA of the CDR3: TGTGCCAGCAGCTATACTAGCGGGGGGGCAGATACGCAGTATTTT. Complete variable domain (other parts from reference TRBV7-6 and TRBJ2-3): GAGVSQSPRYKVTKRGQDVALRCDPISGHVSLYWYRQALGQGPEFLTYFNYEAQQDKSGLPNDRFSAERPEGSISTLTIQRTEQRDSAMYRCASSYTSGGADTQYFGPGTRLTVL.